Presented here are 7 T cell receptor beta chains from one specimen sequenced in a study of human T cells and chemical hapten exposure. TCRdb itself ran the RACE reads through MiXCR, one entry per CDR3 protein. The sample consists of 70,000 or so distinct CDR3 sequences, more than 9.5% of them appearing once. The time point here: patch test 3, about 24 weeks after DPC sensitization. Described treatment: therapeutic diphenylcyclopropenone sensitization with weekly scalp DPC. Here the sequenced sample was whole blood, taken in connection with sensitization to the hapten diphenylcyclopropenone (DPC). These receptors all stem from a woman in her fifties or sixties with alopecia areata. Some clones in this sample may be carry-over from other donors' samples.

CDR3 loop: CSARDPSVYTDTQYF. CDR3 nucleotide sequence: TGCAGTGCTAGAGATCCTAGCGTTTACACAGATACGCAGTATTTT. The chain links TRBV20-1 to TRBJ2-3, with TRBD2 as a possible D gene (6 bases). The ends were cut back, 0 bases at V and 2 bases at J, with 12 bases in the middle. CDR1 is DFQATT, CDR2 SNEGSKA, per germline (reference sequence). The CDR3 spans 15 residues.

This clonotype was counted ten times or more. The CDR3 DNA is TGTGCCAGCAGCTTTGGGGAGATTGTTGGCTACACCTTC. Its translation is CASSFGEIVGYTF. The genes are TRBV7-9 and TRBJ1-2; D gene uncertain. Germline V lookup: CDR1 SEHNR, CDR2 FQNEAQ (reference sequence). Trimming pared 3 bases from V and 7 bases from J, leaving 12 bases between. This CDR3 region has 13 residues.

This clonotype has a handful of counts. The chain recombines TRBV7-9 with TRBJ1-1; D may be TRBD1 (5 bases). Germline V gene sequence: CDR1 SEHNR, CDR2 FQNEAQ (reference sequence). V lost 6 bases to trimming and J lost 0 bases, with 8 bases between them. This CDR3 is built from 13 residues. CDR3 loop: CASRGEMNTEAFF. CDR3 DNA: TGTGCCAGCAGGGGGGAGATGAACACTGAAGCTTTCTTT.

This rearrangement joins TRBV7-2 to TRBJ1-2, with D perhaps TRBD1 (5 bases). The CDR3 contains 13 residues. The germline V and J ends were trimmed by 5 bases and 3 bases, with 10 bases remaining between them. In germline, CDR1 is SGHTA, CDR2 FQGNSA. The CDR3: CASSLDSDYGYTF. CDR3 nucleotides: TGTGCCAGCAGCCTCGACAGCGACTATGGCTACACCTTC. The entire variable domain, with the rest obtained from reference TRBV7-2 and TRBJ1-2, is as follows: GAGVSQSPSNKVTEKGKDVELRCDPISGHTALYWYRQSLGQGLEFLIYFQGNSAPDKSGLPSDRFSAERTGGSVSTLTIQRTQQEDSAVYLCASSLDSDYGYTFGSGTRLTVV.

CDR3 bases: TGTGCCAGCAGCCCTCGGGGGATTTACGAGCAGTACTTC. This translates into CASSPRGIYEQYF. The rearrangement links TRBV2 to TRBJ2-7; the D gene is possibly TRBD2 (6 bases). This CDR3 has 13 residues. Germline CDR1 reads SNHLY; CDR2 reads FYNNEI. V gave up 6 bases and J gave up 4 bases, with 13 bases separating them. Based on the CDR3 plus reference TRBV2 and TRBJ2-7, the full variable domain is EPEVTQTPSHQVTQMGQEVILRCVPISNHLYFYWYRQILGQKVEFLVSFYNNEISEKSEIFDDQFSVERPDGSNFTLKIRSTKLEDSAMYFCASSPRGIYEQYFGPGTRLTVT.

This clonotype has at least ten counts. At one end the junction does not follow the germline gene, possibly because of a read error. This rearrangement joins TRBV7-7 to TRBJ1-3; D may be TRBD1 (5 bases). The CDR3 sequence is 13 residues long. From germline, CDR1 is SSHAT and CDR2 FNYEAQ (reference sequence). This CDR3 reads CASSAGPGNTIYF. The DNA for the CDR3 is TGTGCTAGCAGCGCAGGGCCTGGAAACACCATATATTTT. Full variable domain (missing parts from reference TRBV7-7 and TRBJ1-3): GAGVSQSPRYKVTKRGQDVTLRCDPISSHATLYWYQQALGQGPEFLTYFNYEAQPDKSGLPSDRFSAERPEGSISTLTIQRTEQRDSAMYRCASSAGPGNTIYFGEGSWLTVV.

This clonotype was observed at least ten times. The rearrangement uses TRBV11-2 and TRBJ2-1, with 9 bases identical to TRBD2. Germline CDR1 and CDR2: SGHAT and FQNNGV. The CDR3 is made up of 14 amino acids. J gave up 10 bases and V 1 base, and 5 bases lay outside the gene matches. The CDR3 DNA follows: TGTGCCAGCAGCTTAGGCGGGGGGGCCAACGAGCAGTTCTTC. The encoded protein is CASSLGGGANEQFF.